One sample yielded the 25 T cell receptor delta chains listed below, sequenced in a study of gamma-delta chains in newborns, infants, children. TCRdb used CATT to re-call clones from the reads. The data hold around 5,200 delta-chain clones, with more than 12% observed a single time. The sequenced sample was blood, obtained at baseline. The receptor source for this set is a child who was a newborn, infant or young child, either healthy, febrile or measles-vaccinated (not recorded which).

Within the sample, this clone is medium-sized (0.01 to 0.1%). The rearrangement joins TRDV3 to TRDJ1; TRDD3 matches 12 bases. Germline V gene data show CDR1 as TVYSNPD and CDR2 as GDNSRS (reference sequence). The CDR3 contains 23 residues. J was trimmed by 0 bases and V by 4 bases; bases with no gene match: 30. The CDR3 region is CASGPNPPRYWGIPTEDTDKLIF. CDR3 nucleotides: TGTGCCTCCGGTCCTAATCCCCCGCGGTACTGGGGGATACCGACCGAAGACACCGATAAACTCATCTTT.

By share, this clone ranks as medium-sized. The V call is TRDV3, the J call TRDJ1; D gene uncertain. V shed 2 bases and J shed 0 bases, with 13 bases lying between them. From germline, CDR1 is TVYSNPD and CDR2 GDNSRS (reference sequence). The CDR3 covers 14 residues. The CDR3 region has the DNA TGTGCCTTTCCGGTCCGCAAGTACACCGATAAACTCATCTTT. This codes for CAFPVRKYTDKLIF.

In this sample, this clone turned up a few times. The chain combines TRDV2 with TRDJ3; 13 bases match TRDD3. The length of the CDR3 is 19 residues. Germline V gene sequence: CDR1 GEAIGNYY, CDR2 EKD. V lost 6 bases to trimming and J lost 0 bases; unmatched junction nucleotides: 7. CDR3 region: CACSVLGDTGSWDTRQMFF. DNA of the CDR3: TGTGCCTGTTCTGTACTGGGGGATACGGGCTCCTGGGACACCCGACAGATGTTTTTC.

This clone has only a few counts. A read error may be the cause here, since a much bigger clone is one base away. At the DNA level, this CDR3 is encoded by other sequences in the same sample as well. The rearrangement links TRDV2 to TRDJ1; 13 nucleotides agree with TRDD3. Germline V lookup: CDR1 GEAIGNYY, CDR2 EKD. This CDR3 has 16 amino acids. CDR3 DNA sequence: TGTGCCTGTGACAGACTGGGGGATACGTACACCGACAAACTCATCTTT. Translation gives CACDRLGDTYTDKLIF.

By share, this clone ranks as medium-sized (0.01 to 0.1%). The V call is TRDV1, the J call TRDJ1, with TRDD2 identical over 9 bases. The CDR3 runs 19 residues. V lost 3 bases to trimming and J lost 1 base; unmatched junction nucleotides: 15. The V gene's germline CDR1 is TSWWSYY and CDR2 QGS. In nucleotides, the CDR3 is TGTGCTCTTGGGGACCCTATAACGCCTTCCTACTACCGCACCGATAAACTCATCTTT. This codes for CALGDPITPSYYRTDKLIF.

This rearrangement joins TRDV1 to TRDJ1, with 11 bases fitting TRDD3. V lost 2 bases, J lost 3 bases, and 11 bases stayed unmatched. Germline V gives CDR1 TSWWSYY, CDR2 QGS. The CDR3 contains 18 residues. Here the CDR3 DNA reads TGTGCTCTTGGGGAATCCCGGTGGGGGATACGCGGTTCCGATAAACTCATCTTT. This encodes CALGESRWGIRGSDKLIF.

This clone was observed a handful of times. The J gene is TRDJ1, the V gene TRDV1, with D possibly TRDD3 on 6 matching bases. The germline V and J ends were trimmed by 6 bases and 5 bases, with 13 bases remaining between them. The CDR3 is 13 residues long. Germline CDR1 and CDR2: TSWWSYY and QGS. CDR3 coding DNA: TGTGCTCTTGGACTTGGGGGCCTGGATAAACTCATCTTT. Residues: CALGLGGLDKLIF.

The J gene is TRDJ1, the V gene TRDV2, with 10 bases identical to TRDD3. With 0 bases clipped from V and 0 bases from J, the junction kept 6 bases outside the gene matches. The germline CDR1 and CDR2 sequences are GEAIGNYY and EKD. The CDR3 contains 17 residues. The CDR3 here is CACDTVGGYPYTDKLIF. The CDR3, as DNA: TGTGCCTGTGACACCGTTGGGGGATACCCATACACCGATAAACTCATCTTT.

By share, this clone ranks as medium-sized (0.01 to 0.1%). J is TRDJ1 and V is TRDV2; D might be TRDD3 (5 bases). Germline CDR1 reads GEAIGNYY; CDR2 reads EKD. V lost 1 base and J lost 0, with 11 bases in between. The CDR3 contains 15 residues. The CDR3 nucleotides read TGTGCCTGTGACACGGTGGGGCCCAACACCGATAAACTCATCTTT. It yields the protein CACDTVGPNTDKLIF.

The genes are TRDV2 and TRDJ1; the D is unclear. This CDR3 has 15 residues. Per the germline V gene, CDR1 is GEAIGNYY and CDR2 is EKD. V dropped 3 bases and J dropped 0 bases, with 13 bases sitting between them. The DNA for the CDR3 is TGTGCCTGTGACCTTGTTCCGTCTAACACCGATAAACTCATCTTT. Amino acids: CACDLVPSNTDKLIF.

Sample share makes this clone medium-sized. This chain uses TRDV2 with TRDJ1, with TRDD3 identical over 8 bases. Trimming removed 0 bases from V and 0 bases from J; junction bases left unmatched: 17. The CDR3 has 20 residues. CDR1 and CDR2 from the germline V gene are GEAIGNYY and EKD. This CDR3 is CACDTLIPLGGGSDTDKLIF. The CDR3 nucleotides read TGTGCCTGTGACACCCTTATTCCCCTTGGTGGGGGATCGGACACCGATAAACTCATCTTT.

Turning to this clone: A much larger clone is a single base away; this may be a read error. Other DNA sequences in this sample translate to the same CDR3. This rearrangement joins TRDV1 to TRDJ2, with TRDD3 identical over 12 bases. The CDR3 contains 23 residues. Germline V gene sequence: CDR1 TSWWSYY, CDR2 QGS. CDR3 bases: TGTGCTCTTGGGGACACTCTACGTAGCTACGTCTGGGGGATACGGGGTATAACAGCGCAACTCTTCTTT. Encoded protein: CALGDTLRSYVWGIRGITAQLFF.

Notes on this clone: The translation of this DNA and the TCRdb protein of a much larger clone differ at residue 11, probably owing to a read error; the protein shown here is translated from the DNA. The chain has TRDV2 and TRDJ3; D might be TRDD3 (6 bases). V was pared by 0 bases and J by 2 bases, with 16 bases between. The CDR3 has 19 residues. Germline V gene data show CDR1 as GEAIGNYY and CDR2 as EKD. The CDR3 spells CACDTVWGFSPWDTRQMFF. The CDR3 DNA is TGTGCCTGTGACACCGTTTGGGGGTTTAGCCCCTGGGACACCCGACAGATGTTTTTC.

Comment on this clone: A junction end diverges from the germline sequence, so it may reflect a read error. V gene TRDV1 combines with J gene TRDJ1, with a possible D match to TRDD3 (6 bases). The germline V gene encodes CDR1 TSWWSYY and CDR2 QGS. This CDR3 region has 19 residues. The chain's CDR3 is CALRELFPYVRWGPYKLIF. In DNA, the CDR3 is TGTGCTCTTAGGGAACTTTTCCCTTATGTTCGGTGGGGGCCTTATAAACTCATCTTT.

This clone was seen a few times. The chain employs TRDV2 and TRDJ1, with 7 bases lining up with TRDD3. Trimming removed 0 bases from V and 0 bases from J; junction bases left unmatched: 6. This CDR3 has 16 amino acids. Germline V gene data show CDR1 as GEAIGNYY and CDR2 as EKD. CDR3 coding DNA: TGTGCCTGTGACACCGTGGGGGACCGGTACACCGATAAACTCATCTTT. Protein product: CACDTVGDRYTDKLIF.

This clone qualifies as medium-sized. V is TRDV1 and J is TRDJ1; 13 bases agree with TRDD3. The V and J ends lost 4 bases and 2 bases, in that order; junction bases with no gene match: 28. Germline CDR1 reads TSWWSYY; CDR2 reads QGS. This CDR3 contains 24 residues. The CDR3, as DNA: TGTGCTCTTGGGGGCCTTCCCTTCCGAACTCTATACTGGGGGATACGCGCTCATACCGATAAACTCATCTTT. Translation gives CALGGLPFRTLYWGIRAHTDKLIF.

Details on this clone: Translating this DNA gives a protein that differs at residue 15 from the TCRdb one, which belongs to a much larger clone; a read error is likely, and the protein shown is this translation. This sequence joins TRDV3 and TRDJ1, with 7 bases fitting TRDD3. Germline values: CDR1 TVYSNPD, CDR2 GDNSRS (reference sequence). This CDR3 region has 17 residues. The CDR3 sequence: CACTLGYWGTYTDKPIF. The CDR3 nucleotides are TGTGCCTGCACCCTGGGGTACTGGGGAACTTACACCGATAAACCCATCTTT. The full variable domain, completed using reference TRDV3 and TRDJ1, is CDKVTQSSPDQTVASGSEVVLLCTYDTVYSNPDLFWYRIRPDYSFQFVFYGDNSRSEGADFTQGRFSVKHILTQKAFHLVISPVRTEDSATYYCACTLGYWGTYTDKPIFGKGTRVTVEP.

A note on this clone: Being one base from a much bigger clone, this may be a read error. The chain combines TRDV3 with TRDJ1; D call uncertain. Trimming left V 2 bases short and J 7 bases short, with 14 bases between. The length of the CDR3 is 12 residues. Looked up from germline, CDR1 is TVYSNPD and CDR2 is GDNSRS (reference sequence). The CDR3 reads CAFLVSETKLIF. The CDR3 DNA follows: TGTGCCTTTCTCGTCTCCGAGACTAAACTCATCTTT.

This clone came up a few times. The chain couples TRDV1 to TRDJ1; D gene uncertain. From germline, CDR1 is TSWWSYY and CDR2 QGS. This CDR3 is 18 amino acids long. The V gene lost 1 base and the J gene lost 0 bases, with 18 bases spanning the gap. The CDR3 region has the DNA TGTGCTCTTGGGGAACGGGGCCCGTCTCATGGGAACACCGATAAACTCATCTTT. Amino acid sequence: CALGERGPSHGNTDKLIF.

This clone is termed medium-sized. The chain is built from TRDV2 and TRDJ3; tentative D call: TRDD3 (6 bases). Deletions cut 0 bases from V and 0 bases from J, with 14 bases between. The CDR3 extends over 19 amino acids. Germline V gives CDR1 GEAIGNYY, CDR2 EKD. The CDR3 loop is CACDTADTLSSWDTRQMFF. The CDR3 bases are TGTGCCTGTGACACCGCGGATACTTTGAGCTCCTGGGACACCCGACAGATGTTTTTC.

The rearrangement uses TRDV2 and TRDJ3, with 10 nucleotides matching TRDD3. The V segment lost 3 bases and the J segment 1 base; nucleotides outside the gene matches: 11. Germline lookup yields CDR1 GEAIGNYY and CDR2 EKD. The CDR3 has 20 amino acids. The CDR3 nucleotides read TGTGCCTGTGACCCTGTACTGGGGGATGCTCCATCCTGGGACACCCGACAGATGTTTTTC. It specifies CACDPVLGDAPSWDTRQMFF.

Regarding this clone: A far larger clone is just one base off, so this is likely a read error. The chain couples TRDV2 to TRDJ3; the D is unclear. CDR3 length equals 13 residues. Germline V lookup: CDR1 GEAIGNYY, CDR2 EKD. The DNA of the CDR3 is TGTGCCTGTGACACCTGGGACACCCGACAGGTGTTTTTC. It specifies CACDTWDTRQVFF.

The rearrangement uses TRDV2 and TRDJ3; 7 bases agree with TRDD3. The CDR3 covers 21 residues. Germline CDR1 GEAIGNYY, CDR2 EKD. After removal of 0 bases from V and 4 bases from J, the junction contained 17 bases not matched to a gene. CDR3 protein: CACDTGGYGGTPIWDTRQMFF. CDR3 coding DNA: TGTGCCTGTGACACCGGTGGGTATGGGGGAACCCCGATATGGGACACCCGACAGATGTTTTTC.

This chain connects TRDV1 to TRDJ1; D may be TRDD2 or TRDD3 (9 bases each). CDR3 length equals 23 residues. CDR1 TSWWSYY and CDR2 QGS come from the germline V gene. Trimming stripped 2 bases from V and 7 bases from J, with 41 bases between. This CDR3 reads CALGESSSMAFLRTGGHLLKLIF. The CDR3 DNA reads as TGTGCTCTTGGGGAATCGAGTTCAATGGCCTTCCTACGTACTGGGGGACACTTACTTAAACTCATCTTT.

This chain uses TRDV1 with TRDJ2; TRDD3 aligns across 9 bases. The germline CDR1 and CDR2 sequences are TSWWSYY and QGS. The V gene end was trimmed by 0 bases and the J gene end by 5 bases; junction bases not matched to a gene: 28. CDR3 length: 24 residues. The CDR3 reads CALGELGTYPRRTGGILLTAQLFF. In DNA, the CDR3 is TGTGCTCTTGGGGAACTAGGGACCTACCCGCGCCGTACTGGGGGAATCCTTTTAACAGCACAACTCTTCTTT.